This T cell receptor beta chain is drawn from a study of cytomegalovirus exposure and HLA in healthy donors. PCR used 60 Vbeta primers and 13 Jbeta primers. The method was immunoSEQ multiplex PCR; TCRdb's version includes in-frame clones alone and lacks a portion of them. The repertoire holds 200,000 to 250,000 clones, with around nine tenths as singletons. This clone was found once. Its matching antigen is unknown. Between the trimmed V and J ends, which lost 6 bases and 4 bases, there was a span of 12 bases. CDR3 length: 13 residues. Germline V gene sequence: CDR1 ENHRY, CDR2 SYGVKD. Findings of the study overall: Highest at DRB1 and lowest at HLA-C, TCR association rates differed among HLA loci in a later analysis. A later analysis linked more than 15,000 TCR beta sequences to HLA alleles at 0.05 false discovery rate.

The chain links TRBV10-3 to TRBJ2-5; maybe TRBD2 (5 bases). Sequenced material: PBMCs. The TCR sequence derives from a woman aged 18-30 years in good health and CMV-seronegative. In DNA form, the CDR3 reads TGTGCCATCAGCAACCTCGGGGTAGAGACCCAGTACTTC. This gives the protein CAISNLGVETQYF.